These 18 T cell receptor beta chains originate from one sample sequenced in a study of siplizumab effects on memory and regulatory T cells. Here immunoSEQ multiplex PCR was the method, and the copy in TCRdb shows in-frame clones only, minus some. The top ten clones hold 1.5% to 2% of a sample with tens of thousands of clones, about 87% of them seen once. The sample was Tregs sorted from blood. The source is a human donor in good health.

CDR3 nucleotides: TGCGCCAGCAGCCTCGGGGGAGCTGGGGCCAACGTCCTGACTTTC. Translated: CASSLGGAGANVLTF. The chain is built from TRBV4-1 and TRBJ2-6, with a weak D call TRBD2 (6 bases). CDR1 is MGHRA and CDR2 is YSYEKL in the germline V gene. V was clipped by 4 bases and J by 2 bases, with 9 bases between them. The CDR3 covers 15 residues.

The chain couples TRBV6-6 to TRBJ2-7; D possibly corresponds to TRBD1 (5 bases). CDR3 length equals 12 residues. Germline values: CDR1 MNHNY, CDR2 SVGAGI (reference sequence). V was clipped by 6 bases and J by 1 base, with 7 bases between them. The CDR3 loop reads CASSPGSYEQYF. In nucleotides, the CDR3 is TGTGCCAGCAGCCCAGGGTCCTACGAGCAGTACTTC.

CDR3 protein: CASSQGGSGRAGLYEQYF. In nucleotides, the CDR3 is TGTGCCAGCAGCCAAGGGGGGAGCGGGAGGGCCGGTTTGTACGAGCAGTACTTC. This chain links TRBV14 with TRBJ2-7; 10 bases are a match to TRBD2. After removal of 1 base from V and 4 bases from J, the junction contained 13 bases not matched to a gene. This CDR3 has 18 residues. Germline V gene lookup returns CDR1 SGHDN and CDR2 FVKESK.

The V call is TRBV18, the J call TRBJ1-2; D is unresolved. CDR3 length: 11 amino acids. Germline V lookup: CDR1 KGHSH, CDR2 LQKENI. V lost 2 bases, J lost 6 bases, and 4 bases lay in between. DNA for the CDR3: TGTGCCAGCTCACCAGTCAATGGCTACACCTTC. Protein sequence: CASSPVNGYTF.

As concerns this clone: At one end, the junction sequence differs from germline, possibly due to a read error. The rearrangement links TRBV7-7 to TRBJ2-5; TRBD2 matches at 7 bases. Germline V CDR1 and CDR2: SSHAT, FNYEAQ (reference sequence). CDR3 size: 13 residues. CDR3 protein: CASRPSGGETQYF. CDR3 sequence (DNA): TGTGCTAGCAGGCCTAGCGGCGGGGAGACCCAGTACTTC.

The chain is built from TRBV7-3 and TRBJ2-1; tentative D call: TRBD2 (5 bases). Germline CDR1 SGHTA, CDR2 FQGTGA. V lost 4 bases to trimming and J lost 5 bases, with 12 bases between them. This CDR3 region has 14 residues. CDR3 nucleotide sequence: TGTGCCAGCAGCTCGGGGAAAGGGAACAATGAGCAGTTCTTC. This codes for CASSSGKGNNEQFF.

This clone was seen once. CDR3 protein: CASSPSGLAREGGELFF. CDR3 DNA: TGTGCCAGTAGTCCCTCCGGACTAGCGAGGGAGGGCGGGGAGCTGTTTTTT. This chain joins TRBV19 and TRBJ2-2, with TRBD2 identical over 9 bases. This CDR3 is 17 amino acids long. Germline-derived CDR1 and CDR2 are LNHDA and SQIVND (reference sequence). The trim removed 5 bases at V and 7 bases at J, leaving 14 bases unmatched.

This rearrangement joins TRBV5-6 to TRBJ2-5, with D perhaps TRBD1 or TRBD2 (5 bases each). The V gene lost 0 bases and the J gene lost 4 bases, with 13 bases spanning the gap. Germline V gene data show CDR1 as SGHDT and CDR2 as YYEEEE. This CDR3 region has 15 residues. This chain's CDR3 is CASSLVGRGAETQYF. The CDR3 DNA reads TGTGCCAGCAGCTTGGTGGGGAGAGGGGCAGAGACCCAGTACTTC. Complete variable domain (other parts from reference TRBV5-6 and TRBJ2-5): DAGVTQSPTHLIKTRGQQVTLRCSPKSGHDTVSWYQQALGQGPQFIFQYYEEEERQRGNFPDRFSGHQFPNYSSELNVNALLLGDSALYLCASSLVGRGAETQYFGPGTRLLVL.

V and J are TRBV7-2 and TRBJ1-5; 8 nucleotides agree with TRBD1. Germline values: CDR1 SGHTA, CDR2 FQGNSA. The CDR3 contains 15 residues. The V segment lost 6 bases and the J segment 1 base; nucleotides outside the gene matches: 5. Here the CDR3 DNA reads TGTGCCAGCAGAACGGACAGGGTCAGCAATCAGCCCCAGCATTTT. It yields the protein CASRTDRVSNQPQHF.

The chain employs TRBV15 and TRBJ2-3; D ambiguous. Trimming took 1 base from V and 2 from J, leaving 7 bases between them. Germline assignment: CDR1 LNHNV and CDR2 YYDKDF (reference sequence). The CDR3 length is 14 residues. CDR3 sequence: CATSRGTDTDTQYF. The CDR3 coding sequence is TGTGCCACCAGCAGAGGGACGGACACAGATACGCAGTATTTT.

V is TRBV11-2 and J is TRBJ2-7; a possible D gene is TRBD2 (6 bases). There are 13 residues in the CDR3. Per germline, CDR1 SGHAT and CDR2 FQNNGV. Trimming stripped 5 bases from V and 3 bases from J, with 11 bases between. Here the CDR3 DNA reads TGTGCCAGCAGCCGCACTAGCAGCTACGAGCAGTACTTC. This codes for CASSRTSSYEQYF.

J is TRBJ2-3 and V is TRBV27; tentatively, D is TRBD1 (6 bases). The CDR3 consists of 14 residues. Deletions cut 11 bases from V and 2 bases from J, with 17 bases between. Germline-derived CDR1 and CDR2 are MNHEY and SMNVEV (reference sequence). CDR3 DNA: TGTGCCGTGAGGGGGACGCAATACACAGATACGCAGTATTTT. Its translation is CAVRGTQYTDTQYF.

In its sample, this clone was seen a few times. The rearrangement links TRBV29-1 to TRBJ2-7, with 8 bases that match TRBD2. CDR3 length: 13 amino acids. Germline-derived CDR1 and CDR2 are SQVTM and ANQGSEA. Trimming cost V 4 bases and J 4 bases; bases outside gene matches: 6. For the CDR3, the DNA is TGCAGCGTTGGAAAGGGGACTAGGTACGAGCAGTACTTC. It codes for CSVGKGTRYEQYF.

This clone showed up just once. The chain combines TRBV18 with TRBJ1-2, with 7 positions matching TRBD1. The CDR3 runs to 12 residues. Trimming cost V 8 bases and J 8 bases; bases outside gene matches: 8. Germline V gives CDR1 KGHSH, CDR2 LQKENI. CDR3 loop: CASHRQGGGYTF. The CDR3 DNA reads TGTGCCAGCCACCGACAGGGCGGCGGCTACACCTTC.

V gene TRBV7-2 combines with J gene TRBJ2-7, with 8 bases lining up with TRBD2. The CDR3 loop spans 18 amino acids. Germline CDR1 is SGHTA and CDR2 is FQGNSA. V dropped 6 bases and J dropped 6; count of bases not matched to a gene: 22. CDR3 region: CASSLEAGLVSRRGEQYF. CDR3 bases: TGTGCCAGCAGTCTAGAGGCGGGACTAGTGTCAAGAAGGGGCGAGCAGTACTTC.

The chain links TRBV10-3 to TRBJ2-5; no firm D call. There are 13 residues in the CDR3. CDR1 ENHRY and CDR2 SYGVKD come from the germline V gene. V was shortened by 0 bases and J by 5 bases, with 7 bases between the two germline ends. CDR3 coding DNA: TGTGCCATCAGTGAGTCGGGTTCCGAGACCCAGTACTTC. Amino acids: CAISESGSETQYF.

This chain connects TRBV6-1 to TRBJ2-3, with D maybe TRBD1 (6 bases). The CDR3 runs to 12 residues. Trimming took off 6 bases at V and 7 bases at J, with 11 bases between the two ends. Germline CDR1 is MNHNS and CDR2 is SASEGT. CDR3 amino acids: CASSLQGNTQYF. The CDR3 nucleotides are TGTGCCAGCAGCCTACAGGGAAATACGCAGTATTTT.

V gene TRBV6-6 combines with J gene TRBJ2-7; 7 bases agree with TRBD2. Trimming cost V 0 bases and J 11 bases; bases outside gene matches: 1. The germline gives CDR1 MNHNY, CDR2 SVGAGI (reference sequence). The CDR3 consists of 11 residues. CDR3 sequence: CASSYSGTKYF. The CDR3 DNA follows: TGTGCCAGCAGTTACTCGGGGACTAAGTACTTC.